This T cell receptor (beta chain) was identified in a study of T cell clonotyping in hematopoietic cell transplantation. Documented time point: recipient sample about 28 days before transplant, after cytoreduction. Produced via immunoSEQ multiplex PCR; TCRdb's table is partial and in-frame only. The sample contains approximately 44,000 clones, approximately 82% of which appear only once. This material consisted of peripheral blood mononuclear cells, taken before stem cell transplant. The sequence came from a man between 60 and 75 years old with myelodysplastic syndrome. Some clones in this sample may be carry-over from other donors' samples.

This chain's CDR3 is CASSPSPGQESSNYGYTF. The CDR3 DNA sequence: TGTGCCAGCAGCCCCTCTCCGGGACAGGAATCCTCTAACTATGGCTACACCTTC. The chain is built from TRBV9 and TRBJ1-2; 8 bases are a match to TRBD1. This CDR3 region has 18 residues. J gave up 0 bases and V 4 bases, and 14 bases lay outside the gene matches. Germline V gives CDR1 SGDLS, CDR2 YYNGEE.